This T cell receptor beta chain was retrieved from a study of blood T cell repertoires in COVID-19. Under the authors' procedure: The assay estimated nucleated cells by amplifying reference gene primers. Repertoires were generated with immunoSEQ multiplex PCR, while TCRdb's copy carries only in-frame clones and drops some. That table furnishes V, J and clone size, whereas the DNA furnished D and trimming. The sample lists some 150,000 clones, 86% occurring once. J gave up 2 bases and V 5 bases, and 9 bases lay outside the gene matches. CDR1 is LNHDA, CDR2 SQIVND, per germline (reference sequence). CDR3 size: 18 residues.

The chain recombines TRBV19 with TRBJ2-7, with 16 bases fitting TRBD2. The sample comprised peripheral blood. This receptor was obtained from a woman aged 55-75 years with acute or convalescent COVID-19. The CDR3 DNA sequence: TGTGCCAGTAGTCAACAGGGACTAGCGGGGGGGCGTACCTACGAGCAGTACTTC. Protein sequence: CASSQQGLAGGRTYEQYF.